These 27 T cell receptor beta chains came from one sample sequenced in a study of T-cell reconstitution after alpha-beta-depleted transplantation in children. Unique molecular identifiers were incorporated when the TCRbeta library was constructed. TCRdb ran MiXCR on the PCR reads and lists one entry per CDR3 protein. The table includes 210,000 or so distinct CDR3 sequences, around 9.9% detected once. The specimen comprised PBMCs, sampled before TCRalphabeta/CD19-depleted stem cell transplant. The origin of the receptors is a child under two years old with acute myeloid leukemia, due to receive a stem cell transplant.

The V and J genes are TRBV6-5 and TRBJ2-1, with TRBD1 as a possible D gene (6 bases). The CDR3 length is 17 residues. Trimming left V 5 bases short and J 8 bases short, with 25 bases between. Germline lookup yields CDR1 MNHEY and CDR2 SVGAGI. CDR3 DNA: TGTGCCAGCAGTCTCTCCACCGGGACATATGGCTGGGATGAGCAGTTCTTC. This encodes CASSLSTGTYGWDEQFF.

Comment on this clonotype: A much larger clone lies one base from this, so it may be a read error. J is TRBJ1-1 and V is TRBV20-1; D possibly corresponds to TRBD1 (6 bases). The germline CDR1 and CDR2 sequences are DFQATT and SNEGSKA (reference sequence). The CDR3 has 13 residues. V lost 5 bases and J 7 bases, leaving 17 bases between the germline ends. CDR3 in DNA: TGCAGTGCTGGTCAATCAGGGACACTTGAAGCTTTCTTT. Translated: CSAGQSGTLEAFF.

Note on this clonotype: One end of the junction is discordant with germline, which a read error may explain. This sequence joins TRBV30 and TRBJ2-7; no reliable D call. Germline V gene data show CDR1 as GTSNPN and CDR2 as SVGIG (reference sequence). CDR3 length: 12 residues. The CDR3, as DNA: TGTGCCTGGGAGAAAACTGCGACGAAGAAGGACTTC. Protein: CAWEKTATKKDF.

This clonotype was detected many times. The J gene is TRBJ2-7, the V gene TRBV7-2; no definite D call. Germline V gene sequence: CDR1 SGHTA, CDR2 FQGNSA. With 5 bases removed from V and 0 bases from J, the gap between germline ends came to 11 bases. The CDR3 contains 14 residues. The CDR3 bases are TGTGCCAGCAGCCTTACTCTACTCTCCTACGAGCAGTACTTC. Translated: CASSLTLLSYEQYF.

This clonotype was seen repeatedly, ten times or more. This chain connects TRBV29-1 to TRBJ1-1; D is unresolved. The V and J ends lost 3 bases and 0 bases respectively, with 5 bases between them. Germline assignment: CDR1 SQVTM and CDR2 ANQGSEA. There are 12 residues in the CDR3. The CDR3 is CSVDPLNTEAFF. The CDR3 nucleotides are TGCAGCGTTGACCCATTGAACACTGAAGCTTTCTTT.

This clonotype was seen many times. V usage is TRBV19 and J usage is TRBJ2-7; D is unresolved. This CDR3 is built from 13 residues. V was cut by 1 base and J by 0 bases, with 4 bases left in between. Germline values: CDR1 LNHDA, CDR2 SQIVND (reference sequence). The CDR3 loop is CASSIGHSYEQYF. CDR3 nucleotide sequence: TGTGCCAGTAGTATAGGACACTCCTACGAGCAGTACTTC.

This clonotype was seen repeatedly, ten times or more. The chain couples TRBV12-3 or TRBV12-4 to TRBJ2-1; D remains ambiguous. V was cut by 8 bases and J by 8 bases, with 7 bases left in between. This CDR3 spans 10 amino acids. The CDR3 nucleotides read TGTGCCAGCGGAAAGGATGAGCAGTTCTTC. Translated, it gives CASGKDEQFF.

CDR3 loop: CATSDSLAPGSYNEQFF. The CDR3 DNA is TGTGCCACCAGTGATTCCCTAGCGCCCGGCTCCTACAATGAGCAGTTCTTC. The chain links TRBV24-1 to TRBJ2-1; possibly TRBD2 for D (6 bases). The germline gives CDR1 KGHDR, CDR2 SFDVKD. The germline V and J ends were trimmed by 2 bases and 0 bases, with 13 bases remaining between them. CDR3 length: 17 amino acids.

In this sample, this clonotype turned up many times. The chain combines TRBV10-3 with TRBJ2-1; 8 bases line up with TRBD2. The CDR3 has 14 residues. V gave up 7 bases and J gave up 0 bases; unmatched junction bases: 2. The germline gives CDR1 ENHRY, CDR2 SYGVKD. The CDR3 sequence is CAIMSGSSYNEQFF. The DNA of the CDR3 is TGTGCCATCATGAGCGGGAGCTCCTACAATGAGCAGTTCTTC.

Remarks on this clonotype: Just one base apart from a much larger clone, this may be a read error. The rearrangement uses TRBV5-6 and TRBJ2-3; TRBD2 might be the D (6 bases). The germline V gene has CDR1 SGHDT and CDR2 YYEEEE. This CDR3 is built from 16 residues. Trimming removed 0 bases from V and 4 bases from J, with 15 bases in between. CDR3 region: CASSLAAGPAPDTQYF. CDR3 nucleotides: TGTGCCAGCAGCTTGGCGGCGGGGCCGGCTCCAGATACGCAGTATTTT.

This clonotype was recorded at least ten times. The chain couples TRBV7-9 to TRBJ1-2; D not resolved. V gave up 6 bases and J gave up 0 bases, with 11 bases separating them. The CDR3 is made up of 14 amino acids. The V gene's germline CDR1 is SEHNR and CDR2 FQNEAQ (reference sequence). The CDR3 sequence is CASSQNRANYGYTF. The CDR3 DNA follows: TGTGCCAGCAGTCAGAATAGGGCTAACTATGGCTACACCTTC. The whole variable domain, filled in from reference TRBV7-9 and TRBJ1-2, reads DTGVSQNPRHKITKRGQNVTFRCDPISEHNRLYWYRQTLGQGPEFLTYFQNEAQLEKSRLLSDRFSAERPKGSFSTLEIQRTEQGDSAMYLCASSQNRANYGYTFGSGTRLTVV.

The V call is TRBV29-1, the J call TRBJ2-5; 8 positions match TRBD1. Germline V gene sequence: CDR1 SQVTM, CDR2 ANQGSEA. V trimming: 5 bases; J trimming: 2 bases; junction bases outside the gene matches: 4. The CDR3 contains 13 residues. The CDR3 DNA sequence: TGCAGCGTTCCCGGACAGGGTCAAGAGACCCAGTACTTC. Protein: CSVPGQGQETQYF.

Many counts were recorded for this clonotype. The rearrangement joins TRBV5-1 to TRBJ1-4; the D gene is possibly TRBD1 (6 bases). Germline V CDR1 and CDR2: SGHRS, YFSETQ. V dropped 4 bases and J dropped 7 bases, with 14 bases sitting between them. CDR3 length: 14 amino acids. CDR3 sequence: CASSPGQTREKLFF. The DNA for the CDR3 is TGCGCCAGCAGCCCCGGACAGACTCGTGAAAAACTGTTTTTT.

This clonotype has ten or more counts. The V and J genes are TRBV20-1 and TRBJ2-3, with 11 bases that match TRBD2. The germline gives CDR1 DFQATT, CDR2 SNEGSKA (reference sequence). The CDR3 contains 14 residues. Trimming cost V 5 bases and J 4 bases; bases outside gene matches: 5. CDR3 DNA: TGCAGTGCTGAACTAGCGGGAGTATCAGATACGCAGTATTTT. Translated: CSAELAGVSDTQYF.

This chain connects TRBV5-1 to TRBJ2-7; D is undetermined. V gave up 4 bases and J gave up 6 bases, with 14 bases separating them. Germline CDR1 SGHRS, CDR2 YFSETQ. The length of the CDR3 is 13 residues. This CDR3 is CASSTPGIFEQYF. CDR3 DNA: TGCGCCAGCAGCACTCCAGGTATCTTCGAGCAGTACTTC.

The table lists this clonotype with many counts. The chain combines TRBV7-2 with TRBJ2-4; maybe TRBD1 (6 bases). Germline loops: CDR1 SGHTA, CDR2 FQGNSA. There are 14 residues in the CDR3. The ends were cut back, 4 bases at V and 0 bases at J, with 7 bases in the middle. CDR3 sequence reads: CASSWDIAKNIQYF. The CDR3 bases are TGTGCCAGCAGCTGGGACATAGCCAAAAACATTCAGTACTTC.

There are many counts of this clonotype. The V call is TRBV11-2, the J call TRBJ2-7; 11 nucleotides align to TRBD2. V lost 5 bases and J lost 2; bases outside the gene matches: 5. The V gene's germline CDR1 is SGHAT and CDR2 FQNNGV. This CDR3 region has 15 residues. This CDR3 is CASSPQTSGAYEQYF. As DNA, the CDR3 is TGTGCCAGCAGCCCCCAGACTAGCGGGGCCTACGAGCAGTACTTC.

There are many counts of this clonotype. The chain has TRBV5-1 and TRBJ1-1, with a weak D call TRBD1 (6 bases). CDR1 and CDR2 (germline): SGHRS, YFSETQ. This CDR3 has 14 amino acids. V was trimmed by 4 bases and J by 4 bases, leaving 14 bases between them. The CDR3 DNA sequence: TGCGCCAGCAGCACGGGACAACCCCGCACTGAAGCTTTCTTT. It specifies CASSTGQPRTEAFF.

This clonotype occurred many times. The junction departs from the called germline gene at one end, perhaps through a read error. J is TRBJ1-2 and V is TRBV3-1, with 9 bases aligning to TRBD1. Germline loops: CDR1 LGHDT, CDR2 YNNKEL (reference sequence). The CDR3 runs to 12 residues. CDR3 nucleotide sequence: TGTGCCAGCAGCGAAGGGGACAGGGAGAACGACTTC. It specifies CASSEGDRENDF.

This clonotype was recorded many times. V usage is TRBV12-3 or TRBV12-4 and J usage is TRBJ1-6; unclear D gene. V was trimmed by 4 bases and J by 14 bases, leaving 15 bases between them. The CDR3 has 13 amino acids. The chain's CDR3 is CASSSQTPLALHF. CDR3 DNA: TGTGCCAGCAGTTCCCAAACCCCTTTAGCCCTCCACTTT.

Comment on this clonotype: It may be a read error: a sequence one base away is much more abundant. The V and J genes are TRBV3-1 and TRBJ1-2; D is unresolved. Germline CDR1 and CDR2: LGHDT and YNNKEL (reference sequence). V lost 0 bases, J lost 6 bases, and 8 bases lay in between. The CDR3 consists of 13 residues. The CDR3 DNA sequence: TGTGCCAGCAGCCAAGATGATGTCCATGGCTACACCTTC. Translation: CASSQDDVHGYTF.

This clonotype was detected many times. The V call is TRBV20-1, the J call TRBJ1-5; 11 nucleotides line up with TRBD1. The V and J ends lost 2 bases and 5 bases, in that order; junction bases with no gene match: 14. Germline values: CDR1 DFQATT, CDR2 SNEGSKA (reference sequence). The CDR3 covers 18 residues. In DNA, the CDR3 is TGCAGTGCTAGACCAATCCCGGGACAGGGGGTTGTGGATCAGCCCCAGCATTTT. Translated, it gives CSARPIPGQGVVDQPQHF.

In its sample, this clonotype was seen many times. The chain carries TRBV11-2 and TRBJ1-3; D possibly corresponds to TRBD1 (6 bases). This CDR3 comprises 16 residues. Germline lookup yields CDR1 SGHAT and CDR2 FQNNGV. V lost 8 bases to trimming and J lost 0 bases, with 17 bases between them. CDR3 loop: CASRALGGRSGNTIYF. The CDR3 region has the DNA TGTGCCAGCCGGGCCCTGGGGGGCCGCTCTGGAAACACCATATATTTT.

This clonotype was counted ten times or more. J is TRBJ1-2 and V is TRBV20-1; D is unresolved. Trimming cost V 6 bases and J 6 bases, with 11 bases left between them. CDR1 and CDR2 (germline): DFQATT, SNEGSKA (reference sequence). This CDR3 comprises 11 residues. CDR3 sequence (DNA): TGCAGTGCCCCCCGCGGGGATGGCTACACCTTC. It codes for CSAPRGDGYTF.

In its sample, this clonotype was seen many times. This chain connects TRBV28 to TRBJ1-5; D is undetermined. CDR1 and CDR2 (germline): MDHEN, SYDVKM. The CDR3 spans 14 residues. V dropped 7 bases and J dropped 3 bases, with 13 bases sitting between them. CDR3 DNA sequence: TGTGCCAGCAACATCCGCGGGGTCAATCAGCCCCAGCATTTT. Its translation is CASNIRGVNQPQHF. Using reference TRBV28 and TRBJ1-5 for the parts outside the CDR3, the full variable domain is DVKVTQSSRYLVKRTGEKVFLECVQDMDHENMFWYRQDPGLGLRLIYFSYDVKMKEKGDIPEGYSVSREKKERFSLILESASTNQTSMYLCASNIRGVNQPQHFGDGTRLSIL.

In its sample, this clonotype was seen many times. The rearrangement uses TRBV27 and TRBJ2-2, with D hard to call. Germline assignment: CDR1 MNHEY and CDR2 SMNVEV (reference sequence). CDR3 length: 12 residues. Trimming left V 3 bases short and J 6 bases short, with 5 bases between. In DNA, the CDR3 is TGTGCCAGCAGTTTTTATGCCGGGGAGCTGTTTTTT. Encoded protein: CASSFYAGELFF.

This clonotype was seen at least ten times. The J gene is TRBJ2-7, the V gene TRBV5-1, with 11 nucleotides matching TRBD2. The CDR3 totals 17 residues. Trimming removed 3 bases from V and 5 bases from J; junction bases left unmatched: 13. Germline loops: CDR1 SGHRS, CDR2 YFSETQ. CDR3 sequence reads: CASSSWTSGWRPDEQYF. CDR3 sequence (DNA): TGCGCCAGCAGCTCATGGACTAGCGGGTGGCGGCCGGACGAGCAGTACTTC.